A single count supports the clone carrying this TCR beta chain. Everyone who took part was roughly 18 to 89 years old, and they came from about two dozen US areas. Clinical histories supplied by participants themselves formed the basis of cohort assignment. This record comes from a study of blood T cell repertoires in COVID-19. Study context: Spain, Italy and the United States supplied samples that represented acute and convalescent COVID-19.

Profiling relied on immunoSEQ multiplex PCR, and the TCRdb table lists in-frame clones only, not all of them. The sample records under 200,000 clones, approximately 84% being singletons. The CDR3 spans 15 residues. The V end lost 4 bases, the J end lost 0 bases, and 8 bases lay between the germline ends. Germline-derived CDR1 and CDR2 are SGHDT and YYEEEE. The TCR originated in a woman aged 40-49 years with acute COVID-19. V is TRBV5-6 and J is TRBJ2-6; no definite D call. Sequencing was performed on PBMCs or T cells enriched from blood (not recorded which). For the CDR3, the DNA is TGTGCCAGCAGCCCTATTTACTCTGGGGCCAACGTCCTGACTTTC. Translating it yields CASSPIYSGANVLTF.